This TCR beta chain comes out of a study of cytomegalovirus exposure and HLA in healthy donors. With respect to this clone: Its antigen is not known.

PCR primers comprised 60 Vbeta and 13 Jbeta primers. Per the authors' pipeline: Some 80 million unique TCR beta chains, 10 million to 14 million shared, were counted in a later analysis. Clones were sequenced by immunoSEQ multiplex PCR, and TCRdb holds only the in-frame ones, with some missing. V and J calls and clone size are as listed in that table; D and trimming were resolved from the DNA. The data contain some 90,000 clones, about four fifths of them singletons. General study results and limits: Because they were indistinguishable, some V segments, including TRBV6-2 and TRBV6-3, were excluded. Cytomegalovirus association was assigned to some 160 TCR beta chains. The authors confirmed in vitro that a few CMV-associated chains were specific for CMV antigens.

This CDR3 is built from 13 residues. Germline V gives CDR1 MDHEN, CDR2 SYDVKM. V lost 5 bases to trimming and J lost 3 bases, with 11 bases between them. This TCR derives from a man aged 45-65 years in good health and CMV-seronegative. The source material was PBMCs. This chain links TRBV28 with TRBJ2-7; weak D call: TRBD1 (6 bases). CDR3 sequence reads: CASSEGQLYEQYF. The CDR3 region has the DNA TGTGCCAGCAGTGAAGGACAGCTCTACGAGCAGTACTTC.